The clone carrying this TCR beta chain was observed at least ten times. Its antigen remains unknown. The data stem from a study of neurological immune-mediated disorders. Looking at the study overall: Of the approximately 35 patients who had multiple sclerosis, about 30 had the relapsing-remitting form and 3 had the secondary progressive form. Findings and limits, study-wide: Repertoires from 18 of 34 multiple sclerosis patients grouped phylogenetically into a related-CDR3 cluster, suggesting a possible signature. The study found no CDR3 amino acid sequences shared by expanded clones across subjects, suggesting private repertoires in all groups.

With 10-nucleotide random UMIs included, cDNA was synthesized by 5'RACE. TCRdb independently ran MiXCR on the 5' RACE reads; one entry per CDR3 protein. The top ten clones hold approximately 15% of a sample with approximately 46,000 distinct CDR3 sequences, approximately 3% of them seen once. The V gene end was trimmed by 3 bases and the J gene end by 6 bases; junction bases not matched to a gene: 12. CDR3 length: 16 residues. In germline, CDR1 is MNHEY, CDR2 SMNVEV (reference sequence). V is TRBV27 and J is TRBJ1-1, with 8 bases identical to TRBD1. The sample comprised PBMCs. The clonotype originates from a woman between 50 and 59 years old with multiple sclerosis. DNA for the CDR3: TGTGCCAGCAGTTTTCGCGACAGGGGCAGTATCGCTGAAGCTTTCTTT. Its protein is CASSFRDRGSIAEAFF.